This T cell receptor beta chain was found in a study of blood T cell repertoires in COVID-19. Losses at the gene ends were 2 bases for V and 2 bases for J; bases not matched to a gene: 3. The CDR3 spans 15 residues. The germline CDR1 and CDR2 sequences are MNHEY and SVGAGI. Clones were sequenced by immunoSEQ multiplex PCR, and TCRdb holds only the in-frame ones, with some missing. The table shows 45,000 to 60,000 clones, with around 90% occurring only once. This clone has a single count. The origin of this receptor is a man aged 45-65 years with acute or convalescent COVID-19. The sample comprised peripheral blood. The V call is TRBV6-5, the J call TRBJ2-7; 10 positions agree with TRBD1. The CDR3: CASSYRDRGTYEQYF. The CDR3 DNA reads TGTGCCAGCAGTTACCGGGACAGGGGAACCTACGAGCAGTACTTC.